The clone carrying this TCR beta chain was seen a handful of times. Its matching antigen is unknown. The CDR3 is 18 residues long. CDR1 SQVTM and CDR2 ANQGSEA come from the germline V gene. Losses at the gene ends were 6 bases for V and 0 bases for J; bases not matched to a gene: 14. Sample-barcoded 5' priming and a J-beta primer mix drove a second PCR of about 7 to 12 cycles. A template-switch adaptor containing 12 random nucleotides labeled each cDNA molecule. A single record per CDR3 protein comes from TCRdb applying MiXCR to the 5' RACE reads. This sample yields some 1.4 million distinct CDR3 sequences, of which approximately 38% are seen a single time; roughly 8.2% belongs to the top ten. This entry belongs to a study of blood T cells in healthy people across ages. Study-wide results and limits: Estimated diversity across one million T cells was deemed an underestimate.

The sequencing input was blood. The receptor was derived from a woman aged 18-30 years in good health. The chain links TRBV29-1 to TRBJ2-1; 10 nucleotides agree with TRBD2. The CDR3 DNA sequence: TGCAGCGTGGAGGGACTAGCGAACGTGCGGAGCTCCTACAATGAGCAGTTCTTC. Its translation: CSVEGLANVRSSYNEQFF.